The following is a TCR beta chain sequence with its context. The target antigen is unknown. It was healthy bone marrow donors who served as donors. PCR used 60 Vbeta primers and 13 Jbeta primers. Some clones are missing from TCRdb's copy, which holds only in-frame ones; the method was immunoSEQ multiplex PCR. The table records about 43,000 clones, approximately 77% of them present only once. J lost 6 bases, V lost 7 bases, and 11 bases had no gene match. The CDR3 loop spans 14 amino acids. Germline lookup yields CDR1 SGDLS and CDR2 YYNGEE. The data originate from a study of cytomegalovirus exposure and HLA in healthy donors. Study-level points and caveats: There were some V segments, including TRBV6-2 and TRBV6-3, excluded as indistinguishable. A missense variant in DCLRE1C was later tied to TCR beta V- and J-gene trimming.

The sequencing sample was made of PBMCs. The chain joins TRBV9 to TRBJ2-3, with TRBD2 matching 7 bases. This TCR came from a man aged 25-40 years in good health and CMV-seronegative. The DNA of the CDR3 is TGTGCCAGCGCACTTTCCGGGGGGTTCGATACGCAGTATTTT. This codes for CASALSGGFDTQYF.